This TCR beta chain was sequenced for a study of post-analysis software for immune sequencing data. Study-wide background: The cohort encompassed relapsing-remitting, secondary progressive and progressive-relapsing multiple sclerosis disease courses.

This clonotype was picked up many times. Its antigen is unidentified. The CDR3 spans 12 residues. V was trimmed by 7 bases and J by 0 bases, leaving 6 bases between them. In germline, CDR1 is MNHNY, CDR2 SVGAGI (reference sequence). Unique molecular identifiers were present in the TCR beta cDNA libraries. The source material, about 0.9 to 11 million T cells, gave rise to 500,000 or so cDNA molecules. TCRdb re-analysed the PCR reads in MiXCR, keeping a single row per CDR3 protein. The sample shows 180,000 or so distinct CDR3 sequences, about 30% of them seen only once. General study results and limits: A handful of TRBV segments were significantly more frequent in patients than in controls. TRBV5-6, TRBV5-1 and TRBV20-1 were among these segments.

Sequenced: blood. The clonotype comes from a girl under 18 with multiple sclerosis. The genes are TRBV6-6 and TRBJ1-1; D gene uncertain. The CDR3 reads CASITMNTEAFF. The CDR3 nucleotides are TGTGCCAGCATTACTATGAACACTGAAGCTTTCTTT.